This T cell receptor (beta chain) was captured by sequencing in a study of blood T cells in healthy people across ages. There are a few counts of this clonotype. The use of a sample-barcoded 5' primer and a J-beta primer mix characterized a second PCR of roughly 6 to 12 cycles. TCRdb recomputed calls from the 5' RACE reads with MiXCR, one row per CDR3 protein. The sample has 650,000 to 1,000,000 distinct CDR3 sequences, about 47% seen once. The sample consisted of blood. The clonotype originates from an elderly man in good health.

This CDR3 is CSGKGSTYEQYF. The CDR3 region has the DNA TGCAGCGGCAAGGGATCCACCTACGAGCAGTACTTC. The chain has TRBV29-1 and TRBJ2-7; no clear D. CDR1 SQVTM and CDR2 ANQGSEA come from the germline V gene. V was shortened by 7 bases and J by 2 bases, with 12 bases between the two germline ends. The CDR3 sequence is 12 residues long.